The subject of this entry is one TCR beta chain. The antigen is unknown. The CDR3 sequence is 15 residues long. Germline V gene data show CDR1 as SGHRS and CDR2 as YFSETQ. V shed 0 bases, J shed 5 bases, and the junction held 5 bases outside the gene matches. This sample was taken from a study of cytomegalovirus exposure and HLA in healthy donors. At the level of the study: Out of several hundred genotyped donors, roughly 83% belonged to the Caucasian-associated ancestry cluster.

As for the donors, each was a healthy bone marrow donor. Primers included in the PCR were 60 Vbeta and 13 Jbeta primers. Profiling relied on immunoSEQ multiplex PCR, and the TCRdb table lists in-frame clones only, not all of them. The sample shows roughly 190,000 clones, 65% to 80% of them seen only once. Whole-study results and caveats: A later analysis showed HLA-associated TCR beta chains outstripping equally common others in clonal expansion. Indistinguishable V segments such as TRBV6-2 and TRBV6-3 were excluded.

This clonotype was obtained from a middle-aged woman in good health and CMV-seronegative. This chain joins TRBV5-1 and TRBJ1-1; 9 nucleotides line up with TRBD1. Sequenced material: PBMCs. The CDR3 DNA sequence: TGCGCCAGCAGCTTGGTATTGACAGGGGGAACTGAAGCTTTCTTT. Translation gives CASSLVLTGGTEAFF.